This T cell receptor beta chain was recovered during a study of PD-L1 blockade in urothelial cancer. Study background: Typically, measured as a median, blood samples had 130,000 to 150,000 T cells.

Germline V gene lookup returns CDR1 LNHNV and CDR2 YYDKDF (reference sequence). Between the trimmed V and J ends, which lost 4 bases and 2 bases, there was a span of 10 bases. This CDR3 comprises 14 residues. Synthetic TCR analog templates were spiked into each PCR. TCRdb keeps only in-frame clones here, not all; method: immunoSEQ multiplex PCR. This sample has 57,000 or so clones, with 82% found just once. The chain recombines TRBV15 with TRBJ2-3; D perhaps matches TRBD2 (5 bases). Sample: PBMCs, taken around atezolizumab (anti-PD-L1) treatment. The clonotype comes from a man in his sixties or seventies with urothelial cancer. The CDR3, as DNA: TGTGCCACCAGCAAAGCGGTTGACACAGATACGCAGTATTTT. The encoded protein is CATSKAVDTDTQYF.